This entry is about one T cell receptor beta chain. Its antigen is undetermined. The sample originates from a study of HIV-infected patients and healthy controls. Regarding the study as a whole: No HLA typing of donors was done in this study. Significantly higher mean Gini indices appeared in HIV-infected repertoires, possibly reflecting oligoclonality.

cDNA was made from about 500 ng RNA using alpha and beta constant primers. Using multiplexing indices, alpha and beta chain libraries were generated apart by chain-specific third strand synthesis. Second strand DNA was synthesized using a primer at the SP2 site. TCRdb reanalysed the 5' RACE reads using MiXCR and keeps one entry per CDR3 protein. The sample records about 11,000 distinct CDR3 sequences, 5% to 5.5% being singletons. This CDR3 contains 12 residues. Germline V gene sequence: CDR1 SNHLY, CDR2 FYNNEI. V trimming: 11 bases; J trimming: 6 bases; junction bases outside the gene matches: 9. All unsorted peripheral T cells were captured because whole blood was used without fractionation.

This chain joins TRBV2 and TRBJ2-5, with 7 bases identical to TRBD1. The sample consisted of blood. The clonotype originates from an adult in good health. CDR3 protein: CACRQGGQTQYF. The CDR3 nucleotides are TGTGCCTGCCGACAGGGTGGTCAGACCCAGTACTTC.